The sample holds a few counts of the clone carrying this TCR beta chain. It was cDNA, reverse transcribed from extracted RNA, that served as the sequencing template. TCRdb's table, derived via immunoSEQ multiplex PCR, lists solely in-frame clones and lacks some. Among under 70,000 clones listed, 55% to 65% were seen once. These data come from a study of CD8+ T cells in alopecia areata. Germline CDR1 SGHTA, CDR2 FQGTGA. The CDR3 extends over 15 amino acids. V was pared by 8 bases and J by 10 bases, with 14 bases of the junction left unmatched. V gene TRBV7-3 combines with J gene TRBJ2-1; 10 bases are shared with TRBD2. This clonotype was sampled from a human donor with alopecia areata. Material: CD8+ T cells sorted from blood, obtained at week 0. The CDR3 sequence: CASAQSGGASREQFF. The CDR3 nucleotides read TGTGCCAGCGCTCAGAGCGGGGGGGCTTCTCGGGAGCAGTTCTTC.